Described below is a single T cell receptor (beta chain) sequence and its context. This sample was taken from a study of cytomegalovirus exposure and HLA in healthy donors. A multiplex PCR was run with 60 Vbeta primers and 13 Jbeta primers. Produced via immunoSEQ multiplex PCR; TCRdb's table is partial and in-frame only. The data hold roughly 130,000 clones, with less than 80% observed a single time. This TCR derives from a middle-aged man in good health and CMV-seropositive. Sequencing was carried out using PBMCs.

The CDR3 nucleotides are TGTGCCAGCAGCCCGGGGTGGGGGGACAGTGAAGCTTTCTTT. Protein product: CASSPGWGDSEAFF. The rearrangement links TRBV7-2 to TRBJ1-1; 7 bases map to TRBD1. Germline V gene lookup returns CDR1 SGHTA and CDR2 FQGNSA. The CDR3 covers 14 residues. The trim removed 5 bases at V and 7 bases at J, leaving 10 bases unmatched.